This record looks at one T cell receptor beta chain sequence and its context. Seattle researchers signed up patients amid active infection and tracked them longitudinally. The data were taken from a study of blood T cell repertoires in COVID-19. Study at large: Nucleic acid was either cDNA or gDNA, and it came from T cells, B-cell-depleted T cells, or PBMCs.

The CDR3 loop spans 19 amino acids. The V segment lost 0 bases and the J segment 7 bases; nucleotides outside the gene matches: 12. Looked up from germline, CDR1 is SGHDN and CDR2 is FVKESK. The assay was immunoSEQ multiplex PCR, and TCRdb's table has in-frame clones only and misses some. The profile shows around 300,000 clones, about 87% of them singletons. Sequencing input: peripheral blood. The clonotype originates from a woman aged 50 to 65 with COVID-19, enrolled during active disease. This rearrangement joins TRBV14 to TRBJ1-4; 12 bases are shared with TRBD1. The CDR3 DNA is TGTGCCAGCAGCCAAGATCACCGGGGACAGGGGGCGCGTCCTGAAAAACTGTTTTTT. Translated, it gives CASSQDHRGQGARPEKLFF.